The source of this T cell receptor (beta chain) is a study of blood T cell repertoires in COVID-19. At the level of the study: Samples came from the United States, Italy and Spain, spanning acute and convalescent COVID-19.

This CDR3 comprises 16 residues. Germline lookup yields CDR1 KGHDR and CDR2 SFDVKD. Trimming stripped 0 bases from V and 2 bases from J, with 12 bases between. Sequencing used immunoSEQ multiplex PCR; TCRdb keeps in-frame clones, though not all of them. Of about 80,000 clones listed, around 78% are singletons. Sample: peripheral blood. This clonotype originated in a human donor in a cohort sampled during active COVID-19. V and J are TRBV24-1 and TRBJ2-5; D possibly corresponds to TRBD2 (5 bases). CDR3 in amino acids: CATSDLQAGGQETQYF. CDR3 in DNA: TGTGCCACCAGTGATTTGCAAGCAGGAGGTCAAGAGACCCAGTACTTC.